Below, 24 T cell receptor beta chains from the same sample are listed, as sequenced in a study of radiotherapy plus CTLA-4 blockade in lung cancer (dated by TCRdb to the late 2010s). Preparation of the library involved the immunoSEQ multiplex PCR assay. Here the immuneACCESS table is served through TCRdb, limited to in-frame sequences with V and J called. Missing clones are a known gap in these copies; in checked studies unresolved V genes cover under half, and the rest lacks a known reason. Within this sample are 23,000 or so clones, with 73% of them counted one time only. More than 3.5% of the sample lies in the top ten. The sample in question was peripheral blood, obtained from a patient treated with radiotherapy plus ipilimumab. The receptors originated from a human donor with non-small cell lung cancer who had stable disease on radiotherapy plus ipilimumab.

The chain employs TRBV18 and TRBJ1-2; no definite D call. Looked up from germline, CDR1 is KGHSH and CDR2 is LQKENI. The V gene lost 2 bases and the J gene lost 8 bases, with 9 bases spanning the gap. The CDR3 has 12 amino acids. The CDR3 reads CASSPTQSGYTF. CDR3 sequence (DNA): TGTGCCAGCTCACCAACCCAGTCGGGCTACACCTTC.

This clone came up once. This chain joins TRBV9 and TRBJ1-1, with 8 bases lining up with TRBD1. The CDR3 runs to 18 residues. CDR1 and CDR2 from the germline V gene are SGDLS and YYNGEE. With V trimmed by 0 bases and J by 4 bases, 14 bases remained unmatched. CDR3 loop: CASSVGSRSGGLGTEAFF. As DNA, the CDR3 is TGTGCCAGCAGCGTAGGGTCCAGGTCAGGGGGCTTGGGCACTGAAGCTTTCTTT.

The chain links TRBV5-1 to TRBJ2-3, with D perhaps TRBD2 (6 bases). Per the germline V gene, CDR1 is SGHRS and CDR2 is YFSETQ. Trimming left V 0 bases short and J 6 bases short, with 14 bases between. The CDR3 length is 15 residues. CDR3 amino acids: CASSLARGRGDTQYF. In DNA form, the CDR3 reads TGCGCCAGCAGCTTGGCGCGGGGCCGGGGGGATACGCAGTATTTT.

As regards this clone: Relative to the germline gene, one junction end is altered; a read error may explain this. The V call is TRBV7-7, the J call TRBJ2-1, with D possibly TRBD2 on 6 matching bases. Germline V gene lookup returns CDR1 SSHAT and CDR2 FNYEAQ (reference sequence). The CDR3 is 15 residues long. The CDR3 bases are TGTGCTAGCAGCCCTGAGCCGGGGGTATTGAATGAGCAGTTCTTC. Encoded protein: CASSPEPGVLNEQFF. Full variable domain (remainder filled in from reference TRBV7-7 and TRBJ2-1): GAGVSQSPRYKVTKRGQDVTLRCDPISSHATLYWYQQALGQGPEFLTYFNYEAQPDKSGLPSDRFSAERPEGSISTLTIQRTEQRDSAMYRCASSPEPGVLNEQFFGPGTRLTVL.

This clone was seen once. The rearrangement joins TRBV10-1 to TRBJ2-1, with 8 positions matching TRBD2. The CDR3 covers 15 residues. V dropped 6 bases and J dropped 0; count of bases not matched to a gene: 4. Per germline, CDR1 WNHNN and CDR2 SYGVQD (reference sequence). The CDR3 loop is CASSASGSSYNEQFF. The CDR3 DNA sequence: TGCGCCAGCAGCGCTAGCGGGTCCTCCTACAATGAGCAGTTCTTC.

The chain recombines TRBV2 with TRBJ2-7; D is perhaps TRBD2 (6 bases). Deletions cut 2 bases from V and 3 bases from J, with 23 bases between. The CDR3 contains 18 residues. In germline, CDR1 is SNHLY, CDR2 FYNNEI. The CDR3, as DNA: TGTGCCAGCAGTGAACCCCTCGGTAGCGGCCAGGGAGGCTACGAGCAGTACTTC. Amino acid sequence: CASSEPLGSGQGGYEQYF.

The V and J genes are TRBV5-1 and TRBJ2-1; 11 nucleotides line up with TRBD2. J lost 6 bases, V lost 9 bases, and 8 bases had no gene match. Germline V gene sequence: CDR1 SGHRS, CDR2 YFSETQ. The length of the CDR3 is 14 residues. CDR3 nucleotides: TGCGCCACAGCGGTGACTAGCGGGATCAATGAGCAGTTCTTC. Translation gives CATAVTSGINEQFF.

The V call is TRBV5-1, the J call TRBJ2-3, with 16 bases aligning to TRBD2. Looked up from germline, CDR1 is SGHRS and CDR2 is YFSETQ. This CDR3 comprises 16 residues. J gave up 3 bases and V 5 bases, and 3 bases lay outside the gene matches. CDR3 sequence (DNA): TGCGCCAGCAGGGGACTAGCGGGAGGGAAGACAGATACGCAGTATTTT. Protein: CASRGLAGGKTDTQYF.

As for this clone: At one end, the junction sequence differs from germline, possibly due to a read error. The chain joins TRBV7-9 to TRBJ2-1; 12 nucleotides agree with TRBD1. CDR1 is SEHNR and CDR2 is FQNEAQ in the germline V gene (reference sequence). The length of the CDR3 is 15 residues. In nucleotides, the CDR3 is TGTGCCAGCAGCCCTGCCCGGGACAGGGGGCGCGGATTGGTCTTC. Translated, it gives CASSPARDRGRGLVF. The full variable domain, its missing parts supplied by reference TRBV7-9 and TRBJ2-1, is DTGVSQNPRHKITKRGQNVTFRCDPISEHNRLYWYRQTLGQGPEFLTYFQNEAQLEKSRLLSDRFSAERPKGSFSTLEIQRTEQGDSAMYLCASSPARDRGRGLVFGPGTRLTVL.

This clone was counted once. This chain connects TRBV11-3 to TRBJ2-5; 9 bases are a match to TRBD2. Per germline, CDR1 SGHNT and CDR2 YENEEA. The CDR3 is 13 residues long. The trim removed 5 bases at V and 5 bases at J, leaving 3 bases unmatched. The CDR3: CASSQTSGETQYF. CDR3 nucleotide sequence: TGTGCCAGCAGCCAGACTAGCGGTGAGACCCAGTACTTC.

This clone was recorded once. V usage is TRBV9 and J usage is TRBJ2-3; 9 positions match TRBD1. V was pared by 4 bases and J by 3 bases, with 9 bases of the junction left unmatched. The CDR3 extends over 16 amino acids. Germline loops: CDR1 SGDLS, CDR2 YYNGEE. CDR3: CASSFQGTGRTDTQYF. For the CDR3, the DNA is TGTGCCAGCAGCTTCCAGGGGACAGGGAGGACAGATACGCAGTATTTT. Variable domain in full (rest from reference TRBV9 and TRBJ2-3): DSGVTQTPKHLITATGQRVTLRCSPRSGDLSVYWYQQSLDQGLQFLIQYYNGEERAKGNILERFSAQQFPDLHSELNLSSLELGDSALYFCASSFQGTGRTDTQYFGPGTRLTVL.

The chain recombines TRBV12-5 with TRBJ1-3, with D unresolved. The CDR3 totals 15 residues. CDR1 LGHNT and CDR2 FRNRAP come from the germline V gene. Deletions cut 1 base from V and 0 bases from J, with 7 bases between. The CDR3 region is CASGLGLTSGNTIYF. The CDR3 DNA sequence: TGTGCTAGTGGTTTGGGTTTGACCTCTGGAAACACCATATATTTT.

The V gene is TRBV7-9, the J gene TRBJ2-3, with 7 bases that match TRBD2. V was pared by 6 bases and J by 3 bases, with 9 bases of the junction left unmatched. The CDR3 covers 15 residues. CDR1 is SEHNR, CDR2 FQNEAQ, per germline (reference sequence). The chain's CDR3 is CASSSGREWTDTQYF. The CDR3, as DNA: TGTGCCAGCAGTTCGGGGCGGGAGTGGACAGATACGCAGTATTTT.

The chain joins TRBV2 to TRBJ2-5; the D gene is possibly TRBD2 (6 bases). The CDR3 has 14 amino acids. Germline CDR1 and CDR2: SNHLY and FYNNEI. V was clipped by 4 bases and J by 4 bases, with 13 bases between them. CDR3 bases: TGTGCCAGCAGTGTCGGAGGGAGTCGAGAGACCCAGTACTTC. This sequence encodes CASSVGGSRETQYF.

The chain couples TRBV6-6 to TRBJ1-1; tentative D call: TRBD1 (5 bases). CDR3 length: 14 amino acids. With 2 bases removed from V and 4 bases from J, the gap between germline ends came to 11 bases. Germline-derived CDR1 and CDR2 are MNHNY and SVGAGI (reference sequence). CDR3 loop: CASSYGGVRTEAFF. The CDR3 DNA sequence: TGTGCCAGCAGTTACGGGGGGGTACGCACTGAAGCTTTCTTT.

This clone is labeled medium-sized. This chain connects TRBV10-3 to TRBJ2-2, with 14 bases fitting TRBD2. Germline lookup yields CDR1 ENHRY and CDR2 SYGVKD. The ends lost 8 bases at V and 4 bases at J; junction bases unmatched: 6. The CDR3 loop spans 16 amino acids. The CDR3 loop is CAIRGTSGRGTGELFF. For the CDR3, the DNA is TGTGCCATCCGGGGGACTAGCGGGAGAGGCACCGGGGAGCTGTTTTTT.

V and J are TRBV5-6 and TRBJ1-1, with D unresolved. V was shortened by 5 bases and J by 1 base, with 15 bases between the two germline ends. The CDR3 extends over 15 amino acids. The V gene's germline CDR1 is SGHDT and CDR2 YYEEEE. CDR3: CASRHYGTSNTEAFF. In DNA form, the CDR3 reads TGTGCCAGCAGGCATTACGGCACTTCGAACACTGAAGCTTTCTTT. Combining the CDR3 with reference TRBV5-6 and TRBJ1-1 gives the whole variable domain DAGVTQSPTHLIKTRGQQVTLRCSPKSGHDTVSWYQQALGQGPQFIFQYYEEEERQRGNFPDRFSGHQFPNYSSELNVNALLLGDSALYLCASRHYGTSNTEAFFGQGTRLTVV.

The chain joins TRBV21-1 to TRBJ1-1. TRBV21-1 represents a pseudogene. The CDR3 runs 15 residues. The CDR3 loop reads CASSKSGNPNTEAFF. The CDR3, as DNA: TGTGCCAGCAGCAAATCGGGGAACCCGAACACTGAAGCTTTCTTT.

J is TRBJ1-1 and V is TRBV11-3; D may be TRBD1 (6 bases). Per the germline V gene, CDR1 is SGHNT and CDR2 is YENEEA. The length of the CDR3 is 13 residues. The V end lost 6 bases, the J end lost 4 bases, and 12 bases lay between the germline ends. CDR3 amino acids: CASSHRGRTEAFF. CDR3 DNA: TGTGCCAGCAGTCATCGGGGGCGCACTGAAGCTTTCTTT.

CDR3 coding DNA: TGTGCCAGCAGCCCCCCCTTCGGACAGAACACTGAAGCTTTCTTT. Protein sequence: CASSPPFGQNTEAFF. The chain couples TRBV4-2 to TRBJ1-1, with D possibly being TRBD1 (5 bases). Trimming pared 4 bases from V and 1 base from J, leaving 13 bases between. Germline V gene sequence: CDR1 LGHNA, CDR2 YNFKEQ. The CDR3 covers 15 residues.

This clone was seen only a few times. J is TRBJ2-1 and V is TRBV7-2, with TRBD2 matching 8 bases. Germline V gene data show CDR1 as SGHTA and CDR2 as FQGNSA. The CDR3 sequence is 16 residues long. J gave up 2 bases and V 1 base, and 4 bases lay outside the gene matches. The CDR3 sequence is CASSLVAGTPYNEQFF. In DNA form, the CDR3 reads TGTGCCAGCAGCTTAGTAGCGGGGACCCCCTACAATGAGCAGTTCTTC.

The V call is TRBV10-3, the J call TRBJ2-7; 12 nucleotides agree with TRBD2. The CDR3 has 15 residues. V lost 5 bases, J lost 3 bases, and 5 bases stayed unmatched. Per germline, CDR1 ENHRY and CDR2 SYGVKD. The CDR3 is CAISKGLAGNYEQYF. CDR3 coding DNA: TGTGCCATCAGTAAAGGACTAGCGGGAAACTACGAGCAGTACTTC.

The CDR3 reads CAISESGENEQYF. DNA for the CDR3: TGTGCCATCAGTGAGTCTGGAGAGAACGAGCAGTACTTC. The chain recombines TRBV10-3 with TRBJ2-7; D is undetermined. Per the germline V gene, CDR1 is ENHRY and CDR2 is SYGVKD. This CDR3 is 13 amino acids long. V was clipped by 0 bases and J by 5 bases, with 8 bases between them.

The V gene is TRBV4-2, the J gene TRBJ1-1; D is perhaps TRBD1 (5 bases). The germline CDR1 and CDR2 sequences are LGHNA and YNFKEQ. Trimming left V 4 bases short and J 4 bases short, with 13 bases between. CDR3 length: 14 residues. CDR3 DNA: TGTGCCAGCAGCCGGGCCCGGGACTTCACTGAAGCTTTCTTT. The encoded protein is CASSRARDFTEAFF.